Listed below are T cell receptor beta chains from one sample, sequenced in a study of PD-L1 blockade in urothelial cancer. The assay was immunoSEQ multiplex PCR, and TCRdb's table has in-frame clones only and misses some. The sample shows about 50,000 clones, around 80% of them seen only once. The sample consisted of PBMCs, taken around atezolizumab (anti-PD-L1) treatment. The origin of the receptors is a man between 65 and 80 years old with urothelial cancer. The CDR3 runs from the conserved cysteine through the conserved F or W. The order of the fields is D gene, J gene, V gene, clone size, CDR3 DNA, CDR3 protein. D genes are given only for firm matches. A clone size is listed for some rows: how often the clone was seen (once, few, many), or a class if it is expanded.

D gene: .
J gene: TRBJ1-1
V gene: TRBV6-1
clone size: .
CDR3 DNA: TGTGCCAGCAGTGAGATGGAGGCCCCTGAAGCTTTCTTT
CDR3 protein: CASSEMEAPEAFF

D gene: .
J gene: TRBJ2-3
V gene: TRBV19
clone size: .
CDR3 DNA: TGTGCCAGCGGGGGCACAGATACGCAGTATTTT
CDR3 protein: CASGGTDTQYF

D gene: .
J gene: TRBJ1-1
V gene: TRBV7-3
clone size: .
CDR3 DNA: TGTGCCAGCAGCTTAGTCCCAGACACTGAAGCTTTCTTT
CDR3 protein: CASSLVPDTEAFF

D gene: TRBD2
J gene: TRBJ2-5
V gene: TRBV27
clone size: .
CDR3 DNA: TGTGCCAGCTCTTACCGGGGGGGAGCGGGAGGTTTCCAAGAGACCCAGTACTTC
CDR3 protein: CASSYRGGAGGFQETQYF

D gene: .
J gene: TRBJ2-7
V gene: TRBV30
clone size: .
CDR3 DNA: TGTGCCTGGAGTTTAGCGACGGGTGCGGACGAGCAGTACTTC
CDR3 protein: CAWSLATGADEQYF

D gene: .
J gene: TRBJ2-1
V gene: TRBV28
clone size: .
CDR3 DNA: TGTGCCAGCAGTGCCCAGGGGACCCTCGCCCTAGGTGAGCAGTTCTTC
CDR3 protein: CASSAQGTLALGEQFF

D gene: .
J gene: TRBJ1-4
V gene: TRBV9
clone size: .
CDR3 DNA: TGTGCCAGCACCACAGCCGACAGGAGGAATGAAAAACTGTTTTTT
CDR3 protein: CASTTADRRNEKLFF

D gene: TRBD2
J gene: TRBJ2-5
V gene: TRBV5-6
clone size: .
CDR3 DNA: TGTGCCAGCAGCCAAACTAGCGGGGGGATTAAAGAGACCCAGTACTTC
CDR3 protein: CASSQTSGGIKETQYF

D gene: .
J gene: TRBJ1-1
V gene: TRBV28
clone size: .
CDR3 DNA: TGTGCCAGCAGTCCCCCTCGGGGGGTTGTTGCTGAAGCTTTCTTT
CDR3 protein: CASSPPRGVVAEAFF

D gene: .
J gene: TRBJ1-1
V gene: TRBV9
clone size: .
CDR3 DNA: TGTGCCAGCAGCGGGCGTCAGGGTGTGGGCACTGAAGCTTTCTTT
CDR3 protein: CASSGRQGVGTEAFF

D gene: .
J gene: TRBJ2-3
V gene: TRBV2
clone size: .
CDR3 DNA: TGTGCCAGCAGCCAGGAGGTTAGCACAGATACGCAGTATTTT
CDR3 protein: CASSQEVSTDTQYF

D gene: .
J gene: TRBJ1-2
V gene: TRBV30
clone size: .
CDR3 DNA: TGTGCCTGGAGTCCCCGGGACTATGGCTACACCTTC
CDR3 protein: CAWSPRDYGYTF

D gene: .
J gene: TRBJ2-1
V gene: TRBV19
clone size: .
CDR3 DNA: TGTGCCAGTACGCCCAGGTCCTACAATGAGCAGTTCTTC
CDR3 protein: CASTPRSYNEQFF

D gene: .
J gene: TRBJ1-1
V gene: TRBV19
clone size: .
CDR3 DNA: TGTGCCAGTAGCCCGACCGGGGGGCCGAGCAACACTGAAGCTTTCTTT
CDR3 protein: CASSPTGGPSNTEAFF

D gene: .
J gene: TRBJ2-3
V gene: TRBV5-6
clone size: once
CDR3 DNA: TGTGCCAGCAGCGAGACTACCGGACAGATCACAGATACGCAGTATTTT
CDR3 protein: CASSETTGQITDTQYF

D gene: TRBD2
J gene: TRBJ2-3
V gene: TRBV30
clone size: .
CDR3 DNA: TGTGCCTGGACTGACGGGAGGACTTTTGACACGCAGTATTTT
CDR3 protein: CAWTDGRTFDTQYF

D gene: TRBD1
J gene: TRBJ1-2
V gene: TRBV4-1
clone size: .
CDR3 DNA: TGCGCCAGCAGCAGACCCACGACAGGGGCGCACTATGGCTACACCTTC
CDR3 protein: CASSRPTTGAHYGYTF

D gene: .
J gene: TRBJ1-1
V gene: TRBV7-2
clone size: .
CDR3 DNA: TGTGCCAGCAGCTTACAGATGAACACTGAAGCTTTCTTT
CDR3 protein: CASSLQMNTEAFF

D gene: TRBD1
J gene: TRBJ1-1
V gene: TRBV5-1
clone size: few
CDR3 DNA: TGCGCCAGCAGCTTGGGAAGACAGGGGAGGGCTGAAGCTTTCTTT
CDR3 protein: CASSLGRQGRAEAFF

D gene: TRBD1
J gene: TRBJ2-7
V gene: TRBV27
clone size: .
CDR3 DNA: TGTGCCAGCAGTAGGACAGGGACCGAGCAGTACTTC
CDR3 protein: CASSRTGTEQYF

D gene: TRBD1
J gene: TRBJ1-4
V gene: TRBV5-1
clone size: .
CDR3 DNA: TGCGCCAGCAGCTCCGGGACAGGGGACGAAAAACTGTTTTTT
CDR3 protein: CASSSGTGDEKLFF

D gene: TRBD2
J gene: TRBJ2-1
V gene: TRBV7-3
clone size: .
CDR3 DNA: TGTGCCAGCAGCCCAAACGCCAGGCGGGGGGCCCGGAATGAGCAGTTCTTC
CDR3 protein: CASSPNARRGARNEQFF

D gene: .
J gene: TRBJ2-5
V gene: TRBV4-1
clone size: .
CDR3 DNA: TGCGCCAGCAGCCAAGTCTGGGCGGGGCGGGAGACCCAGTACTTC
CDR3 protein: CASSQVWAGRETQYF

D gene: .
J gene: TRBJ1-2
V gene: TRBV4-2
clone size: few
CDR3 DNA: TGTGCCAGCAGCCAAGCCCCCGAGGGGACATACACTAACTATGGCTACACCTTC
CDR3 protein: CASSQAPEGTYTNYGYTF

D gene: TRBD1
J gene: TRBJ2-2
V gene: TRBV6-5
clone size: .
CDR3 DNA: TGTGCCAGCAGAGACAGGGTGGCCGGGGAGCTGTTTTTT
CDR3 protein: CASRDRVAGELFF

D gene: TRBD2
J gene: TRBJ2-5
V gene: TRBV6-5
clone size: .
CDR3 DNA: TGTGCCAGCAGTCGGACCGGGGGGAACCAAGAGACCCAGTACTTC
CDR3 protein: CASSRTGGNQETQYF

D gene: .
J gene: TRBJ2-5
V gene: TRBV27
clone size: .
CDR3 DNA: TGTGCCAGCAGTTTATACAGGGCAGAGACCCAGTACTTC
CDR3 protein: CASSLYRAETQYF

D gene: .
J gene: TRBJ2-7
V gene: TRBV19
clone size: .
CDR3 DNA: TGTGCCAGTAGTATTCGCCCAGGGGCCTACGAGCAGTACTTC
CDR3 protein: CASSIRPGAYEQYF

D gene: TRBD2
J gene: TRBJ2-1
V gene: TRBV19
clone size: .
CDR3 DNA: TGTGCCAGTAGCGAAGCGGGAGCATCCTACAATGAGCAGTTCTTC
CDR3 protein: CASSEAGASYNEQFF

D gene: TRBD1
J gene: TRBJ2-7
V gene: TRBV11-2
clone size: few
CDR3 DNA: TGTGCCAGCAGCTTCACAGGGGGCGGGGAGTACTTC
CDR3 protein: CASSFTGGGEYF

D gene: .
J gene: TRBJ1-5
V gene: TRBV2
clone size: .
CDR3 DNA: TGTGCCAGTGCGGGGGGCTCTCAGCCCCAGCATTTT
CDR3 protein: CASAGGSQPQHF

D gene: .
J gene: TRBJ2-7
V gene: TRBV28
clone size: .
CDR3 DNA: TGTGCCAGCAGTTTGCCAGGGACCTACGAGCAGTACTTC
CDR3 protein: CASSLPGTYEQYF

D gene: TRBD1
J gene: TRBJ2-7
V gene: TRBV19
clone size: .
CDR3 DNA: TGTGCCAGTAGTAACCGGGACAGGAGCGAGCAGTACTTC
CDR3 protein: CASSNRDRSEQYF

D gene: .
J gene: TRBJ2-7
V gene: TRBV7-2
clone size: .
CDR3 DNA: TGTGCCAGCAGCCCTAAACGAGGGCTCGAGCAGTACTTC
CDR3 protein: CASSPKRGLEQYF

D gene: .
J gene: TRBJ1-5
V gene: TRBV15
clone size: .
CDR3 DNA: TGTGCCACCAGCAGAAGGAAGGGGGGGGATCAGCCCCAGCATTTT
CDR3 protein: CATSRRKGGDQPQHF

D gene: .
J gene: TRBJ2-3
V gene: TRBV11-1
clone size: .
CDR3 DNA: TGTGCCAGCAGCCCACGCAGTTCGAACACAGATACGCAGTATTTT
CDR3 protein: CASSPRSSNTDTQYF

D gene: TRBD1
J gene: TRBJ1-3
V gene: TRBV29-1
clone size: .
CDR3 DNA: TGCAGCGTTGAAGATCCGGACAGGGGCGGAAACACCATATATTTT
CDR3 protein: CSVEDPDRGGNTIYF

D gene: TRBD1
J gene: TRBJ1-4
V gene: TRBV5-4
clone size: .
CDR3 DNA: TGTGCCAGCAGCTTGTTGGGACAGGGGGTGACTAATGAAAAACTGTTTTTT
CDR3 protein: CASSLLGQGVTNEKLFF